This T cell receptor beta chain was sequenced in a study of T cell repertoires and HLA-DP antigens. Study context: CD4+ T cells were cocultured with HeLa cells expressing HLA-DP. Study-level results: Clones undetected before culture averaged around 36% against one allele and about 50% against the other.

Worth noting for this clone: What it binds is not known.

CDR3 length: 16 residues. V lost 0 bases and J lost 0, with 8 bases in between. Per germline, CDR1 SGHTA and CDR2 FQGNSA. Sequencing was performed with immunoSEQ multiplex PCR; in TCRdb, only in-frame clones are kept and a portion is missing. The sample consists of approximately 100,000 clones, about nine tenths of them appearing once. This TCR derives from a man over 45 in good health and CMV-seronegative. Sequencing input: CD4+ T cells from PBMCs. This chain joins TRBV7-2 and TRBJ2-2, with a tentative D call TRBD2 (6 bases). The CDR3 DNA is TGTGCCAGCAGCTTAGCGGCGGGGCCGAACACCGGGGAGCTGTTTTTT. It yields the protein CASSLAAGPNTGELFF. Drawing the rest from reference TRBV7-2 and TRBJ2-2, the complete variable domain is GAGVSQSPSNKVTEKGKDVELRCDPISGHTALYWYRQSLGQGLEFLIYFQGNSAPDKSGLPSDRFSAERTGGSVSTLTIQRTQQEDSAVYLCASSLAAGPNTGELFFGEGSRLTVL.